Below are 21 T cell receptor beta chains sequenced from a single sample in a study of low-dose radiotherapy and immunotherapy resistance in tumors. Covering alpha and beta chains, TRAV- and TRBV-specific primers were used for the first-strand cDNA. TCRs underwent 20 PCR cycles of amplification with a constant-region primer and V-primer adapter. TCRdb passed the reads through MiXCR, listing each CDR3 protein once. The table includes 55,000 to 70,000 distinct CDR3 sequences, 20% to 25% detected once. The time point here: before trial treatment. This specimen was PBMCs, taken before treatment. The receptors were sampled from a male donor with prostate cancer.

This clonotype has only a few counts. The CDR3 coding sequence is TGCGCCAGCAGCCTGACAGGGGAGCCCACAGATACGCAGTATTTT. Residues: CASSLTGEPTDTQYF. The V and J genes are TRBV5-1 and TRBJ2-3, with 8 bases fitting TRBD1. Germline V CDR1 and CDR2: SGHRS, YFSETQ. The CDR3 is made up of 15 amino acids. V was pared by 4 bases and J by 2 bases, with 6 bases of the junction left unmatched.

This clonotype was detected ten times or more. The CDR3 sequence is CASSYPGAKAFF. As DNA, the CDR3 is TGTGCCAGCAGCTACCCGGGGGCTAAAGCTTTCTTT. This rearrangement joins TRBV5-4 to TRBJ1-1; D is possibly TRBD1 (6 bases). V dropped 3 bases and J dropped 9 bases, with 12 bases sitting between them. Germline assignment: CDR1 SGHNT and CDR2 YYREEE (reference sequence). The CDR3 loop spans 12 amino acids.

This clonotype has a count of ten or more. Here the CDR3 reads CASTPRLAGKNTGELFF. As DNA, the CDR3 is TGCGCCAGCACCCCCCGACTAGCGGGCAAGAACACCGGGGAGCTGTTTTTT. This chain connects TRBV5-1 to TRBJ2-2, with 10 bases fitting TRBD2. This CDR3 is built from 17 residues. Germline CDR1 and CDR2: SGHRS and YFSETQ. V lost 6 bases, J lost 1 base, and 9 bases stayed unmatched.

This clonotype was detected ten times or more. CDR3 in amino acids: CASITPGAGWLYEQYF. Written as DNA, the CDR3 is TGTGCCAGCATCACCCCTGGGGCAGGGTGGCTCTACGAGCAGTACTTC. The gene calls are TRBV6-2 or TRBV6-3 and TRBJ2-7, with D possibly being TRBD1 (5 bases). The CDR3 totals 16 residues. Germline V gene data show CDR1 as MNHEY and CDR2 as SVGEGT. Trimming removed 7 bases at V and 3 bases at J, with 22 bases between.

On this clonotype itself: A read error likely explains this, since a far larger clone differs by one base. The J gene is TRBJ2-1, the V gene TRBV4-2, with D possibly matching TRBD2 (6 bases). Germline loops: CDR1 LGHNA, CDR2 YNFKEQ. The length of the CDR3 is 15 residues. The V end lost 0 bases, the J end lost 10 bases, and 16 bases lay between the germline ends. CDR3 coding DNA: TGTGCCAGCAGCCAAGATACTAGCTCGGGTTACGAGCAGTTCTTC. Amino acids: CASSQDTSSGYEQFF.

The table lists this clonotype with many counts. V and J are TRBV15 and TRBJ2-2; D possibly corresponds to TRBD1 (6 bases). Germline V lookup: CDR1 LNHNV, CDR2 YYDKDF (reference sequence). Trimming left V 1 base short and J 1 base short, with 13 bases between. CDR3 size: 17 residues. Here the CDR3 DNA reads TGTGCCACCAGCAGAGGACGACGACAGGAGAACACCGGGGAGCTGTTTTTT. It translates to CATSRGRRQENTGELFF.

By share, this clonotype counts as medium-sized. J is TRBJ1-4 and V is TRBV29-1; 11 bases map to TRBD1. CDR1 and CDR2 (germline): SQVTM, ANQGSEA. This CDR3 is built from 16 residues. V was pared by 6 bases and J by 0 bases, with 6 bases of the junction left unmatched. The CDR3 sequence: CSVLGGQGATNEKLFF. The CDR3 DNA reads TGCAGCGTCCTAGGGGGACAGGGGGCAACTAATGAAAAACTGTTTTTT.

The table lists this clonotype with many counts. The CDR3 reads CASSLSRVQSEKLFF. The DNA for the CDR3 is TGTGCCAGCAGTTTATCGCGGGTACAATCTGAAAAACTGTTTTTT. The J gene is TRBJ1-4, the V gene TRBV27, with no clear D. The V end lost 0 bases, the J end lost 7 bases, and 12 bases lay between the germline ends. This CDR3 region has 15 residues. Germline V gives CDR1 MNHEY, CDR2 SMNVEV (reference sequence).

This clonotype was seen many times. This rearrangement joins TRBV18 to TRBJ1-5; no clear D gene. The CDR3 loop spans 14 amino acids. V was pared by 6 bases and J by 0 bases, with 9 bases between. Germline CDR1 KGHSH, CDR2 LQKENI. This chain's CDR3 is CASSLTDSNQPQHF. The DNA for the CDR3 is TGTGCCAGCTCGCTAACAGATAGCAATCAGCCCCAGCATTTT.

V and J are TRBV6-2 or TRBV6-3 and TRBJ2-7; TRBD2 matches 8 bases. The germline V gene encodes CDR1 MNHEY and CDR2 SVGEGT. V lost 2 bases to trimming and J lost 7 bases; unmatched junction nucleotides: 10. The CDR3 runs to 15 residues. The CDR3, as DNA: TGTGCCAGCAGTTACAGTCCGGGAGGGCCGTCAGAGCAGTACTTC. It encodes CASSYSPGGPSEQYF.

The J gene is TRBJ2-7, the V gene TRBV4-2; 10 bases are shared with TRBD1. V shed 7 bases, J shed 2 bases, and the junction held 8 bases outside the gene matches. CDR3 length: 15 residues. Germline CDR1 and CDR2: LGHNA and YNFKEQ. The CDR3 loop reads CASNITTGGTYEQYF. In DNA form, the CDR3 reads TGTGCCAGCAACATAACGACAGGGGGCACCTACGAGCAGTACTTC.

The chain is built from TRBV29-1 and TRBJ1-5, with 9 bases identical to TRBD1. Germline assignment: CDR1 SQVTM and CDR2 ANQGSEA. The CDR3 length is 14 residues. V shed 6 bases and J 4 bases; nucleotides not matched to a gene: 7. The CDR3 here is CSVSDRGPNQPQHF. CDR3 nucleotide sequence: TGCAGCGTATCGGACAGGGGCCCTAATCAGCCCCAGCATTTT.

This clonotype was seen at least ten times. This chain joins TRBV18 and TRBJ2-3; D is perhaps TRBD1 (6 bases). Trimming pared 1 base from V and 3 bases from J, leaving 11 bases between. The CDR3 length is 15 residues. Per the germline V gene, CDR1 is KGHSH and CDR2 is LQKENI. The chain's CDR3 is CASSPQQGGTDTQYF. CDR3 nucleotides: TGTGCCAGCTCACCACAACAGGGCGGGACAGATACGCAGTATTTT.

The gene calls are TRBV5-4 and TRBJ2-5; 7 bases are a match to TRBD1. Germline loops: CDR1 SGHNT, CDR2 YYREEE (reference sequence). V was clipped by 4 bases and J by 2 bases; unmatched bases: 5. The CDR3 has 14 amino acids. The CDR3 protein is CASSRRTGQETQYF. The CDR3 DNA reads TGTGCCAGCAGCCGCCGGACAGGTCAAGAGACCCAGTACTTC.

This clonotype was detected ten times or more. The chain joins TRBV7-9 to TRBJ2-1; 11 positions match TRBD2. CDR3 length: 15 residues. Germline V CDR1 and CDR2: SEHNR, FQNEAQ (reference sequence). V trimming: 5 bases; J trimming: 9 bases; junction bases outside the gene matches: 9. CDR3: CASSLVSGGAGEQFF. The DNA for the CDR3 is TGTGCCAGCAGCCTGGTTAGCGGGGGGGCCGGTGAGCAGTTCTTC.

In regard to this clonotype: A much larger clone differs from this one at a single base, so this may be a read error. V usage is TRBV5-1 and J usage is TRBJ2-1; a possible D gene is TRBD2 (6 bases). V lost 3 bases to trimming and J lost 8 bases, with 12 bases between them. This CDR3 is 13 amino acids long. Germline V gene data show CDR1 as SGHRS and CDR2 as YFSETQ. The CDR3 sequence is CASSSRRVDEQFF. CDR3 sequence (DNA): TGCGCCAGCAGCTCTAGGAGGGTCGATGAGCAGTTCTTC.

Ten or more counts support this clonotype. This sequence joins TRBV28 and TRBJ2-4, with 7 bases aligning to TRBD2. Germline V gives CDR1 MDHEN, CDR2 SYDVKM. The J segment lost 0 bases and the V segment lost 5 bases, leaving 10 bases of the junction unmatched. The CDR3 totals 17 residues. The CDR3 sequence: CASSPPAGSLAKNIQYF. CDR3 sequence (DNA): TGTGCCAGCAGTCCTCCAGCGGGGAGCTTAGCCAAAAACATTCAGTACTTC. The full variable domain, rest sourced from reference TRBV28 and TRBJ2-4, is DVKVTQSSRYLVKRTGEKVFLECVQDMDHENMFWYRQDPGLGLRLIYFSYDVKMKEKGDIPEGYSVSREKKERFSLILESASTNQTSMYLCASSPPAGSLAKNIQYFGAGTRLSVL.

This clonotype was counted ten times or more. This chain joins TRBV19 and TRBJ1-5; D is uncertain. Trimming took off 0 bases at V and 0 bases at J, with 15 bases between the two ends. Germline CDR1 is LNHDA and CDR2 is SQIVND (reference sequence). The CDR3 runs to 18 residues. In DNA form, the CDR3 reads TGTGCCAGTAGTATAGATCTGGAACGGATGTATAGCAATCAGCCCCAGCATTTT. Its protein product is CASSIDLERMYSNQPQHF.

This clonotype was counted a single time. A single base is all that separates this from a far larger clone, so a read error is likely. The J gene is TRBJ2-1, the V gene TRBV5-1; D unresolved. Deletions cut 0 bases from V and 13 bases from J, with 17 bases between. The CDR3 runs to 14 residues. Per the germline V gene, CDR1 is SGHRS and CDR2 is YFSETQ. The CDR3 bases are TGCGCCAGCAGCTTGGGAGATGCTCAAGAGACCCAGTTCTTC. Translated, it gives CASSLGDAQETQFF.

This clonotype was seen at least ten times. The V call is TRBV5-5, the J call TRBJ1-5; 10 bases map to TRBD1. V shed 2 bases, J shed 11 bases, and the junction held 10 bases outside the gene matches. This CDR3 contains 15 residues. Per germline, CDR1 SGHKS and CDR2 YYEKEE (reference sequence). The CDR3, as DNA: TGTGCCAGCAGCTTAGGACAGGGGGGGTTCGGAGCCCAGCATTTT. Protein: CASSLGQGGFGAQHF.

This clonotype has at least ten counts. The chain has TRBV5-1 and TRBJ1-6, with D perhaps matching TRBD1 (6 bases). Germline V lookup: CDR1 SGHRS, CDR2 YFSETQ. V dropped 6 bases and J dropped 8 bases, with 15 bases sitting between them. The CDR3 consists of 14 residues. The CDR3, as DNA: TGCGCCAGCACCCCGGGGGGGGGCGATTCACCCCTCCACTTT. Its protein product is CASTPGGGDSPLHF.